One sample yielded the 10 T cell receptor beta chains listed below, sequenced in a study of T cell repertoires in cytomegalovirus infection. These TCRs' antigens remain unknown. One entry per CDR3 protein, called by TCRdb with MiXCR from the reads. There are more than 110,000 distinct CDR3 sequences in the sample; about 32% occur only once, and 45% to 55% lies in the top ten. The source was CD8+ T cells from cultured PBMCs, collected from culture after CMV antigen stimulation. The receptors come from a human donor in good health (CMV status not recorded). Some clones in this sample may be carry-over from other donors' samples.

This clonotype has just a few counts. CDR3 protein: CASSPHQGAGDTQYF. Here the CDR3 DNA reads TGTGCCAGCAGTCCTCACCAGGGGGCGGGAGATACGCAGTATTTT. The chain links TRBV12-3 or TRBV12-4 to TRBJ2-3; 8 nucleotides match TRBD1. J lost 5 bases, V lost 5 bases, and 9 bases had no gene match. This CDR3 contains 15 residues.

This clonotype has only a few counts. The gene calls are TRBV29-1 and TRBJ2-7; 9 positions match TRBD2. Per the germline V gene, CDR1 is SQVTM and CDR2 is ANQGSEA. V lost 4 bases and J lost 4; bases outside the gene matches: 11. The CDR3 loop spans 15 amino acids. CDR3 sequence (DNA): TGCAGCGTTGGAGGGGGAGCGGGGGGCCCTTACGAGCAGTACTTC. Its translation: CSVGGGAGGPYEQYF.

This clonotype came up a few times. The V call is TRBV4-1, the J call TRBJ1-1; TRBD1 might be the D (5 bases). Germline V CDR1 and CDR2: MGHRA, YSYEKL. V was clipped by 3 bases and J by 0 bases, with 8 bases between them. The CDR3 covers 14 residues. This chain's CDR3 is CASSQGPLNTEAFF. CDR3 in DNA: TGCGCCAGCAGCCAGGGACCGTTGAACACTGAAGCTTTCTTT.

The J gene is TRBJ2-3, the V gene TRBV5-1, with TRBD2 identical over 9 bases. Trimming at V came to 1 base and at J to 0 bases, leaving 0 bases not matched to a gene. This CDR3 contains 15 residues. Germline CDR1 reads SGHRS; CDR2 reads YFSETQ. The CDR3 loop reads CASSLTSGSTDTQYF. As DNA, the CDR3 is TGCGCCAGCAGCTTGACTAGCGGGAGCACAGATACGCAGTATTTT.

This clonotype was counted only a few times. The rearrangement links TRBV6-4 to TRBJ2-6, with TRBD1 matching 7 bases. The germline V gene has CDR1 MRHNA and CDR2 SNTAGT. Germline trimming cut 6 bases from V and 2 bases from J; bases unmatched to any gene: 1. This CDR3 contains 14 residues. DNA for the CDR3: TGTGCCAGCAGCGACAGGGCTGGGGCCAACGTCCTGACTTTC. It yields the protein CASSDRAGANVLTF.

This clonotype came up a few times. The chain links TRBV12-3 or TRBV12-4 to TRBJ2-5, with D possibly being TRBD2 (5 bases). The CDR3 spans 13 residues. V dropped 3 bases and J dropped 5 bases, with 10 bases sitting between them. CDR3 nucleotide sequence: TGTGCCAGCAGTTTTGGACTGGGGGAGACCCAGTACTTC. Encoded protein: CASSFGLGETQYF.

This clonotype has ten or more counts. The chain couples TRBV28 to TRBJ1-2, with unresolved D. Trimming took off 0 bases at V and 7 bases at J, with 6 bases between the two ends. The CDR3 is made up of 12 amino acids. Looked up from germline, CDR1 is MDHEN and CDR2 is SYDVKM. CDR3 sequence: CASSLWPFGYTF. CDR3 nucleotides: TGTGCCAGCAGTTTATGGCCGTTTGGCTACACCTTC.

The chain recombines TRBV7-6 with TRBJ2-1, with 9 positions matching TRBD1. After removal of 5 bases from V and 8 bases from J, the junction contained 10 bases not matched to a gene. CDR1 and CDR2 (germline): SGHVS, FNYEAQ. The CDR3 loop spans 15 amino acids. The CDR3 coding sequence is TGTGCCAGCAGCGAAGACCGGGACAGGGATTATGAGCAGTTCTTC. Amino acids: CASSEDRDRDYEQFF.

The V call is TRBV12-3 or TRBV12-4, the J call TRBJ2-7; D unresolved. V lost 5 bases and J lost 3, with 14 bases in between. This CDR3 region has 14 residues. CDR3 protein: CASSQVVGIYEQYF. DNA of the CDR3: TGTGCCAGCAGTCAGGTGGTAGGGATCTACGAGCAGTACTTC.

This clonotype was recorded a few times. This sequence joins TRBV27 and TRBJ2-1, with 9 bases identical to TRBD2. The germline CDR1 and CDR2 sequences are MNHEY and SMNVEV (reference sequence). V trimming: 8 bases; J trimming: 3 bases; junction bases outside the gene matches: 11. There are 16 residues in the CDR3. This CDR3 reads CASPLCSGGFYNEQFF. CDR3 DNA: TGTGCCAGCCCTCTTTGTAGCGGGGGTTTCTACAATGAGCAGTTCTTC.